This record looks at one T cell receptor beta chain sequence and its context. The record originates from a study of blood T cell repertoires in COVID-19. Here immunoSEQ multiplex PCR was the method, and the copy in TCRdb shows in-frame clones only, minus some. The sample includes 160,000 or so clones, about four fifths seen only once; the top ten take 6.5%. This CDR3 region has 15 residues. From germline, CDR1 is SGHRS and CDR2 YFSETQ. V lost 4 bases and J lost 2, with 15 bases in between. V is TRBV5-1 and J is TRBJ2-5; D may be TRBD2 (6 bases). The clonotype was recovered from a man aged 65-85 years with active or convalescent COVID-19. The sequencing input was peripheral blood. The CDR3 DNA is TGCGCCAGCAGCCTGACTATAGGGAGGCAAGAGACCCAGTACTTC. Amino acid sequence: CASSLTIGRQETQYF.